The 28 T cell receptor beta chains reported below all come from one sample, sequenced in a study of blood T cells in healthy people across ages. A second roughly 6 to 11 cycle PCR used barcoded and J-beta primers. TCRdb re-derived calls from the 5' RACE reads in MiXCR, one entry per CDR3 protein. The profile covers about 760,000 distinct CDR3 sequences, with 56% appearing a single time and more than 25% taken by the ten largest. Sequences were obtained from blood. The receptor set was obtained from a man aged 35 to 55 in good health.

The CDR3 sequence is CASSVDSSGRDNEQYF. CDR3 nucleotides: TGTGCCAGCAGCGTAGACTCCAGCGGGAGAGACAATGAGCAGTACTTC. This chain connects TRBV9 to TRBJ2-1, with TRBD2 matching over 8 bases. The J call may be wrong; the DNA end is better matched by TRBJ2-7. The germline gives CDR1 SGDLS, CDR2 YYNGEE. The CDR3 totals 16 residues.

The rearrangement links TRBV28 to TRBJ2-5; 7 bases match TRBD2. CDR1 is MDHEN, CDR2 SYDVKM, per germline. J lost 1 base, V lost 5 bases, and 7 bases had no gene match. The CDR3 contains 15 residues. This CDR3 reads CASSEPGTIQETQYF. CDR3 nucleotide sequence: TGTGCCAGCAGTGAACCGGGGACTATCCAAGAGACCCAGTACTTC.

The chain combines TRBV20-1 with TRBJ1-2, with a possible D match to TRBD1 (6 bases). The V gene's germline CDR1 is DFQATT and CDR2 SNEGSKA (reference sequence). V was shortened by 3 bases and J by 4 bases, with 12 bases between the two germline ends. The CDR3 spans 13 residues. DNA for the CDR3: TGCAGTGCTAGGCGGGGGGCGACCTATGGCTACACCTTC. This codes for CSARRGATYGYTF.

With respect to this clonotype: Since a much larger clone is just one base distant, this may be a read error. The chain combines TRBV4-2 with TRBJ2-2; no reliable D call. V shed 0 bases and J shed 4 bases, with 15 bases lying between them. The CDR3 is made up of 17 amino acids. CDR1 and CDR2 from the germline V gene are LGHNA and YNFKEQ. The CDR3 is CASSQEGWNLITGELFF. The CDR3 region has the DNA TGTGCCAGCAGCCAAGAAGGCTGGAACCTAATCACCGGGGAGCTGTTTTTT.

The chain combines TRBV6-5 with TRBJ2-1; 12 bases align to TRBD2. CDR3 length: 18 residues. Trimming removed 2 bases from V and 2 bases from J; junction bases left unmatched: 7. Germline values: CDR1 MNHEY, CDR2 SVGAGI. The CDR3 DNA is TGTGCCAGCAGTTACCTAGCGGGAGGGCCGAGGCCCTACAATGAGCAGTTCTTC. This sequence encodes CASSYLAGGPRPYNEQFF.

CDR3 sequence: CASSPTWTTSGDEQFF. In DNA form, the CDR3 reads TGTGCCAGCAGCCCGACCTGGACTACCAGCGGCGATGAGCAGTTCTTC. The chain employs TRBV12-3 or TRBV12-4 and TRBJ2-7; TRBD2 is a possible D gene (6 bases). The J call may be faulty, since TRBJ2-1 better matches the DNA end. The CDR3 runs 16 residues.

The J gene is TRBJ1-4, the V gene TRBV25-1; possibly TRBD1 for D (5 bases). CDR3 size: 16 residues. Germline V gene data show CDR1 as MGHDK and CDR2 as SYGVNS. Between the trimmed V and J ends, which lost 1 base and 7 bases, there was a span of 16 bases. DNA for the CDR3: TGTGCCAGCAGTGAATTTATCCGTGGCGGGGCTGAAAAACTGTTTTTT. As protein: CASSEFIRGGAEKLFF.

The rearrangement joins TRBV12-3 or TRBV12-4 to TRBJ1-5, with a possible D match to TRBD1 (6 bases). This CDR3 is built from 18 residues. Between the trimmed V and J ends, which lost 3 bases and 6 bases, there was a span of 24 bases. The CDR3 is CASSFKLLLQGMGQPQHF. The CDR3 coding sequence is TGTGCCAGCAGTTTTAAGCTGCTACTCCAGGGGATGGGTCAGCCCCAGCATTTT.

The CDR3 DNA sequence: TGTGCCAGCAGCTTACTGGATGTTGAGCAGTTCTTC. This sequence encodes CASSLLDVEQFF. This chain joins TRBV7-9 and TRBJ2-1, with D unresolved. Trimming left V 2 bases short and J 9 bases short, with 8 bases between. CDR3 size: 12 residues. CDR1 and CDR2 from the germline V gene are SEHNR and FQNEAQ (reference sequence).

This CDR3 reads CASSQLEVYGYTF. CDR3 DNA sequence: TGTGCCAGCAGCCAACTGGAGGTCTATGGCTACACCTTC. This chain connects TRBV3-1 to TRBJ1-2; unclear D gene. Germline loops: CDR1 LGHDT, CDR2 YNNKEL (reference sequence). V was shortened by 2 bases and J by 4 bases, with 8 bases between the two germline ends. This CDR3 contains 13 residues.

The chain links TRBV3-1 to TRBJ1-4; TRBD1 might be the D (6 bases). This CDR3 spans 15 amino acids. Trimming took 0 bases from V and 8 from J, leaving 13 bases between them. CDR1 is LGHDT and CDR2 is YNNKEL in the germline V gene (reference sequence). The CDR3 region has the DNA TGTGCCAGCAGCCAAGATATGACAGGACGGGAAAAACTGTTTTTT. Protein: CASSQDMTGREKLFF.

This clonotype was seen more than once but under ten times. The gene calls are TRBV7-2 and TRBJ2-1; 9 bases line up with TRBD1. Losses at the gene ends were 5 bases for V and 0 bases for J; bases not matched to a gene: 11. From germline, CDR1 is SGHTA and CDR2 FQGNSA. The CDR3 contains 18 residues. The CDR3: CASSKGTGLGGSYNEQFF. CDR3 in DNA: TGTGCCAGCAGCAAGGGGACAGGGTTGGGGGGCTCCTACAATGAGCAGTTCTTC. The variable domain in full, completed from reference TRBV7-2 and TRBJ2-1, reads GAGVSQSPSNKVTEKGKDVELRCDPISGHTALYWYRQSLGQGLEFLIYFQGNSAPDKSGLPSDRFSAERTGGSVSTLTIQRTQQEDSAVYLCASSKGTGLGGSYNEQFFGPGTRLTVL.

The chain combines TRBV20-1 with TRBJ2-7, with 8 bases identical to TRBD1. From germline, CDR1 is DFQATT and CDR2 SNEGSKA (reference sequence). The ends lost 1 base at V and 0 bases at J; junction bases unmatched: 5. The CDR3 sequence is 15 residues long. The CDR3 DNA follows: TGCAGTGCTAGAGTGGACAGGGCGAGCTCCTACGAGCAGTACTTC. Translation gives CSARVDRASSYEQYF.

This clonotype was seen only a few times. This chain uses TRBV29-1 with TRBJ2-5; D unresolved. Germline loops: CDR1 SQVTM, CDR2 ANQGSEA. The CDR3 contains 13 residues. Between the trimmed V and J ends, which lost 3 bases and 1 base, there was a span of 9 bases. Here the CDR3 reads CSVDRVAQETQYF. CDR3 coding DNA: TGCAGCGTTGACCGGGTTGCCCAAGAGACCCAGTACTTC.

The chain joins TRBV2 to TRBJ2-3; D remains ambiguous. CDR3 length: 16 residues. Looked up from germline, CDR1 is SNHLY and CDR2 is FYNNEI. V dropped 2 bases and J dropped 2 bases, with 14 bases sitting between them. The CDR3 sequence is CASSEPLLGATDTQYF. The CDR3 coding sequence is TGTGCCAGCAGTGAACCCCTACTCGGAGCCACAGATACGCAGTATTTT.

V gene TRBV6-5 combines with J gene TRBJ1-4; 9 bases agree with TRBD1. The CDR3 has 15 residues. The V gene end was trimmed by 5 bases and the J gene end by 5 bases; junction bases not matched to a gene: 6. Germline V CDR1 and CDR2: MNHEY, SVGAGI. The CDR3 nucleotides read TGTGCCAGCAGTGACATCGGACAGGGGAATGAAAAACTGTTTTTT. Amino acid sequence: CASSDIGQGNEKLFF.

The CDR3 loop is CASRLSLYEQYF. CDR3 in DNA: TGTGCCAGCAGGTTGTCCCTATACGAGCAGTACTTC. J is TRBJ2-7 and V is TRBV2; D unresolved. The CDR3 is 12 residues long. The germline CDR1 and CDR2 sequences are SNHLY and FYNNEI. Trimming left V 6 bases short and J 4 bases short, with 10 bases between.

The chain joins TRBV29-1 to TRBJ1-2; TRBD1 aligns across 8 bases. After removal of 5 bases from V and 1 base from J, the junction contained 9 bases not matched to a gene. Germline CDR1 reads SQVTM; CDR2 reads ANQGSEA. The CDR3 has 15 residues. This chain's CDR3 is CSVPHRQGSNYGYTF. The CDR3 nucleotides read TGCAGCGTTCCCCACCGACAGGGGAGTAACTATGGCTACACCTTC.

The chain is built from TRBV20-1 and TRBJ2-3, with TRBD2 as a possible D gene (5 bases). The germline gives CDR1 DFQATT, CDR2 SNEGSKA (reference sequence). The CDR3 consists of 13 residues. V was pared by 5 bases and J by 3 bases, with 12 bases between. The CDR3 DNA is TGCAGTGCTCCCCTTGGCGGGACAGATACGCAGTATTTT. Its translation: CSAPLGGTDTQYF.

In this sample, this clonotype turned up once. The chain combines TRBV28 with TRBJ2-4, with D perhaps TRBD2 (6 bases). This CDR3 has 16 residues. Between the trimmed V and J ends, which lost 5 bases and 0 bases, there was a span of 14 bases. CDR1 and CDR2 from the germline V gene are MDHEN and SYDVKM. The CDR3 is CASSPREGLAKNIQYF. The CDR3 bases are TGTGCCAGCAGTCCGCGTGAGGGACTAGCCAAAAACATTCAGTACTTC.

The CDR3 reads CASSGGTGLAGYEQYF. CDR3 DNA: TGTGCCAGCAGCGGGGGAACGGGACTAGCGGGATACGAGCAGTACTTC. The genes are TRBV9 and TRBJ2-5; TRBD2 matches 13 bases. The DNA end is more similar to TRBJ2-7, so the J call may be wrong. Germline V lookup: CDR1 SGDLS, CDR2 YYNGEE. This CDR3 region has 16 residues.

The rearrangement joins TRBV29-1 to TRBJ1-1, with TRBD1 matching over 9 bases. This CDR3 spans 14 amino acids. V was pared by 4 bases and J by 7 bases, with 10 bases of the junction left unmatched. The germline V gene has CDR1 SQVTM and CDR2 ANQGSEA. CDR3 in amino acids: CSVVEQGAAGEAFF. For the CDR3, the DNA is TGCAGCGTTGTAGAACAGGGGGCGGCGGGTGAAGCTTTCTTT.

This chain uses TRBV28 with TRBJ1-1; TRBD1 matches at 10 bases. This CDR3 has 16 amino acids. Germline V CDR1 and CDR2: MDHEN, SYDVKM. After removal of 5 bases from V and 1 base from J, the junction contained 7 bases not matched to a gene. CDR3 coding DNA: TGTGCCAGCAGTACCGGGACAGGGGTCAGGAACACTGAAGCTTTCTTT. Protein sequence: CASSTGTGVRNTEAFF.

This clonotype showed up just once. The CDR3 loop reads CASSRPLAGGLGTQYF. The CDR3 bases are TGTGCCAGCAGCAGGCCACTAGCGGGAGGGCTGGGGACGCAGTATTTT. The rearrangement joins TRBV9 to TRBJ2-3; TRBD2 aligns across 13 bases. The CDR3 totals 16 residues. J gave up 9 bases and V 4 bases, and 11 bases lay outside the gene matches. Germline loops: CDR1 SGDLS, CDR2 YYNGEE. Full variable domain (rest looked up from reference TRBV9 and TRBJ2-3): DSGVTQTPKHLITATGQRVTLRCSPRSGDLSVYWYQQSLDQGLQFLIQYYNGEERAKGNILERFSAQQFPDLHSELNLSSLELGDSALYFCASSRPLAGGLGTQYFGPGTRLTVL.

This clonotype turned up a few times. The V gene is TRBV12-3 or TRBV12-4, the J gene TRBJ2-2; no clear D. Between the trimmed V and J ends, which lost 3 bases and 5 bases, there was a span of 7 bases. The CDR3 totals 13 residues. CDR3 in amino acids: CASSFEVTGELFF. The DNA of the CDR3 is TGTGCCAGCAGTTTTGAGGTTACCGGGGAGCTGTTTTTT.

The chain has TRBV27 and TRBJ1-5; no definite D call. Germline V CDR1 and CDR2: MNHEY, SMNVEV (reference sequence). The CDR3 contains 15 residues. Trimming took 0 bases from V and 4 from J, leaving 10 bases between them. The CDR3 region has the DNA TGTGCCAGCAGTTTATCCCGGGCCCCAAATCAGCCCCAGCATTTT. Translation gives CASSLSRAPNQPQHF.

The CDR3 DNA follows: TGCAGCGCCGGAGGGGTTCGCTTTTTTCGCCTCATCAATCAGCCCCAGCATTTT. Its translation is CSAGGVRFFRLINQPQHF. The chain employs TRBV29-1 and TRBJ1-5; D is possibly TRBD1 (5 bases). The V gene's germline CDR1 is SQVTM and CDR2 ANQGSEA. The CDR3 covers 18 residues. V lost 7 bases and J 3 bases, leaving 28 bases between the germline ends.

The chain carries TRBV29-1 and TRBJ1-2; D remains unclear. V was trimmed by 0 bases and J by 3 bases, leaving 5 bases between them. Per the germline V gene, CDR1 is SQVTM and CDR2 is ANQGSEA. There are 12 residues in the CDR3. The CDR3 protein is CSVEDSYYGYTF. CDR3 sequence (DNA): TGCAGCGTTGAAGATTCTTACTATGGCTACACCTTC.